One and the same sample provided the 4 T cell receptor beta chains below, sequenced in a study of identical twins. TCRdb fed the 5' RACE reads into MiXCR, producing one record per CDR3 protein. Of hundreds of thousands of distinct CDR3 sequences listed, under 9.5% are singletons. In addition, the sample was reused for a study of yellow fever vaccine responses in identical twins.

Sequences were obtained from memory (CD45RO+) T cells sorted from blood. Receptor source: a woman aged 18-35 years in good health.

This clonotype has just a few counts. The rearrangement links TRBV7-6 to TRBJ1-5; D is unclear. Between the trimmed V and J ends, which lost 3 bases and 0 bases, there was a span of 6 bases. Per the germline V gene, CDR1 is SGHVS and CDR2 is FNYEAQ. The CDR3 length is 14 residues. CDR3 nucleotide sequence: TGTGCCAGCAGCTTGGGGTATAGCAATCAGCCCCAGCATTTT. It encodes CASSLGYSNQPQHF.

This clonotype was counted ten times or more. The V and J genes are TRBV4-1 and TRBJ1-5; unclear D gene. The CDR3 is 16 residues long. Trimming cost V 1 base and J 9 bases, with 19 bases left between them. The germline CDR1 and CDR2 sequences are MGHRA and YSYEKL. CDR3 amino acids: CASSQVDLISYGPQHF. DNA of the CDR3: TGCGCCAGCAGCCAAGTAGATTTAATATCGTACGGGCCCCAGCATTTT.

The rearrangement links TRBV28 to TRBJ2-3, with D possibly being TRBD2 (5 bases). This CDR3 is 17 amino acids long. The V and J ends lost 6 bases and 6 bases respectively, with 25 bases between them. The germline V gene encodes CDR1 MDHEN and CDR2 SYDVKM. This CDR3 is CASSPIRGQSAYDTQYF. In DNA form, the CDR3 reads TGTGCCAGCAGCCCAATCCGAGGGCAAAGCGCGTACGATACGCAGTATTTT.

The sample holds many counts of this clonotype. The rearrangement uses TRBV6-1 and TRBJ1-4; D remains ambiguous. Per germline, CDR1 MNHNS and CDR2 SASEGT. The V end lost 9 bases, the J end lost 4 bases, and 15 bases lay between the germline ends. There are 14 residues in the CDR3. CDR3 amino acids: CASLRRTGNEKLFF. For the CDR3, the DNA is TGTGCCAGTCTAAGGAGGACGGGTAATGAAAAACTGTTTTTT.